This passage covers 10 T cell receptor beta chains from one sample sequenced in a study of T cells of healthy individuals. TCRdb analysed the 5' RACE reads with MiXCR anew, one entry per CDR3 protein. The repertoire holds 35,000 to 45,000 distinct CDR3 sequences, with around 4.5% as singletons. The receptors stem from a human donor in good health.

In this sample, this clonotype turned up many times. The chain combines TRBV2 with TRBJ1-6; D gene uncertain. CDR3 length: 12 amino acids. From germline, CDR1 is SNHLY and CDR2 FYNNEI. The ends were cut back, 2 bases at V and 9 bases at J, with 5 bases in the middle. The CDR3 is CASSERFSPLHF. CDR3 bases: TGTGCCAGCAGTGAAAGGTTTTCACCCCTCCACTTT.

In this sample, this clonotype turned up many times. The V and J genes are TRBV30 and TRBJ1-2, with D unclear. Germline V gene lookup returns CDR1 GTSNPN and CDR2 SVGIG (reference sequence). V was clipped by 7 bases and J by 2 bases, with 11 bases between them. CDR3 length: 12 amino acids. The CDR3 region is CALGGENYGYTF. In DNA form, the CDR3 reads TGTGCCTTAGGCGGCGAGAACTATGGCTACACCTTC.

This clonotype came up many times. The chain employs TRBV10-3 and TRBJ1-5; maybe TRBD1 (6 bases). The CDR3 totals 13 residues. Germline assignment: CDR1 ENHRY and CDR2 SYGVKD. Trimming shortened V by 7 bases and J by 5 bases, and 12 bases separated the two germline ends. The CDR3 DNA follows: TGTGCCATCAATCAGGGGACTGATCAGCCCCAGCATTTT. Translating it yields CAINQGTDQPQHF.

The genes are TRBV10-1 and TRBJ2-5, with a tentative D call TRBD2 (5 bases). Germline-derived CDR1 and CDR2 are WNHNN and SYGVQD (reference sequence). The CDR3 contains 20 residues. With 5 bases removed from V and 4 bases from J, the gap between germline ends came to 32 bases. CDR3 protein: CASSFRGFGEKRLERETQYF. CDR3 coding DNA: TGCGCCAGCAGTTTCAGAGGGTTCGGCGAGAAGAGGCTGGAGCGAGAGACCCAGTACTTC.

In its sample, this clonotype was seen many times. This chain links TRBV7-3 with TRBJ2-3, with TRBD2 matching over 11 bases. The CDR3 loop spans 17 amino acids. Unmatched junction bases numbered 7, after V lost 2 bases and J lost 3 bases. The germline V gene has CDR1 SGHTA and CDR2 FQGTGA. CDR3 sequence: CASSLFSGRERTDTQYF. In DNA form, the CDR3 reads TGTGCCAGCAGCTTATTTAGCGGGAGGGAGAGGACAGATACGCAGTATTTT.

This clonotype was found many times. This sequence joins TRBV23-1 and TRBJ1-5, with a possible D match to TRBD1 (6 bases). TRBV23-1 is marked as an open reading frame, function uncertain. The CDR3 is 19 residues long. V shed 4 bases and J shed 0 bases, with 22 bases lying between them. CDR3 residues: CASSPQSAGDPYSNQPQHF. CDR3 DNA: TGCGCCAGCAGTCCTCAATCAGCAGGGGACCCCTATAGCAATCAGCCCCAGCATTTT.

This clonotype was observed many times. The CDR3 sequence is CSVEDRAGGPYGYTF. For the CDR3, the DNA is TGCAGCGTTGAAGACCGCGCCGGGGGGCCCTATGGCTACACCTTC. This sequence joins TRBV29-1 and TRBJ1-2; possible D gene TRBD1, 6 bases. V lost 0 bases, J lost 4 bases, and 15 bases lay in between. CDR3 length: 15 amino acids. CDR1 SQVTM and CDR2 ANQGSEA come from the germline V gene.

This clonotype was recorded many times. This chain joins TRBV7-2 and TRBJ1-2; TRBD1 is a possible D gene (5 bases). CDR1 is SGHTA, CDR2 FQGNSA, per germline. The ends were cut back, 2 bases at V and 3 bases at J, with 10 bases in the middle. The CDR3 runs to 14 residues. CDR3 in amino acids: CASSLLGRDYGYTF. In DNA, the CDR3 is TGTGCCAGCAGCTTATTAGGCAGGGACTATGGCTACACCTTC. Together with reference TRBV7-2 and TRBJ1-2, the CDR3 gives the full variable domain: GAGVSQSPSNKVTEKGKDVELRCDPISGHTALYWYRQSLGQGLEFLIYFQGNSAPDKSGLPSDRFSAERTGGSVSTLTIQRTQQEDSAVYLCASSLLGRDYGYTFGSGTRLTVV.

This clonotype was recorded at least ten times. V is TRBV12-3 or TRBV12-4 and J is TRBJ2-2; TRBD2 matches at 9 bases. The CDR3 runs to 19 residues. V shed 4 bases, J shed 1 base, and the junction held 13 bases outside the gene matches. The CDR3 loop reads CASSYLLLAGLVNTGELFF. CDR3 nucleotide sequence: TGTGCCAGCAGTTATTTGTTACTAGCGGGCCTCGTGAACACCGGGGAGCTGTTTTTT.

The CDR3 sequence: CASSSRGSETQYF. CDR3 coding DNA: TGCGCCAGCAGCTCCCGAGGTTCGGAGACCCAGTACTTC. J is TRBJ2-5 and V is TRBV5-1; D gene unclear. The V and J ends lost 3 bases and 5 bases respectively, with 11 bases between them. The germline V gene has CDR1 SGHRS and CDR2 YFSETQ. The CDR3 is 13 residues long.